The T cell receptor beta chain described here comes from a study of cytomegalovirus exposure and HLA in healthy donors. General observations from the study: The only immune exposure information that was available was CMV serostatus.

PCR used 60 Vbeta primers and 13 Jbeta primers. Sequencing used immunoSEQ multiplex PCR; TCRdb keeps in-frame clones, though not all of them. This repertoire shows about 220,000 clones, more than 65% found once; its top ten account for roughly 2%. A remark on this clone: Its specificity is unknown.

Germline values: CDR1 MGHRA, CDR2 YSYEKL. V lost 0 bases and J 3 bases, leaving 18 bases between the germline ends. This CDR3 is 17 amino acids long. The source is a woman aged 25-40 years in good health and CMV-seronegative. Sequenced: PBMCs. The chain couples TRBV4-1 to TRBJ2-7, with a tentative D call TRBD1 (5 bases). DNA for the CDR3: TGCGCCAGCAGCCAAGATACAGGACGGAGCGTAAACTACGAGCAGTACTTC. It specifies CASSQDTGRSVNYEQYF.